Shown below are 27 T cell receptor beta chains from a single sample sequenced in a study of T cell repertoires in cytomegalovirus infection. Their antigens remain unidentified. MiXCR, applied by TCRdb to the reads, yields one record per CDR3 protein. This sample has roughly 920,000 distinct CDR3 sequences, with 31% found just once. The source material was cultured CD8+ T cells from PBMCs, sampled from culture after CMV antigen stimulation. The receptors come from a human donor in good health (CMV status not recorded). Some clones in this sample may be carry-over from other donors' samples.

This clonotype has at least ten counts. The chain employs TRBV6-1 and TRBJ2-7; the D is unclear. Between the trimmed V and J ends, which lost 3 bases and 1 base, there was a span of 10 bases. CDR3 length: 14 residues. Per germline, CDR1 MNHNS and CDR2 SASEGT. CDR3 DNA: TGTGCCAGCAGTGACCCAGGAGTTTCCTACGAGCAGTACTTC. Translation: CASSDPGVSYEQYF.

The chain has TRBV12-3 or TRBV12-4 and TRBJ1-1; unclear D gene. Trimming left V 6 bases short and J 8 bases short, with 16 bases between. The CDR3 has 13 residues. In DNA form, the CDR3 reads TGTGCCAGCAGCCCCGGACGGTTTGAGGAAGCTTTCTTT. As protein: CASSPGRFEEAFF.

The CDR3 nucleotides are TGTGCCAGCAGCTTAGCCTCGGGGATGCAACTGTTTTTT. Residues: CASSLASGMQLFF. V usage is TRBV13 and J usage is TRBJ1-4; no definite D call. Per germline, CDR1 PRHDT and CDR2 FYEKMQ (reference sequence). CDR3 length equals 13 residues. The V and J ends lost 1 base and 12 bases respectively, with 12 bases between them.

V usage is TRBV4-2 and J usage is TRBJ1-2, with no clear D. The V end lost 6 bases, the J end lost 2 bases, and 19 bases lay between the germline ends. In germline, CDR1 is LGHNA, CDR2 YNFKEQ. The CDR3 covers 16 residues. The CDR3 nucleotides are TGTGCCAGCAGTTGGATTTTTTTAGGAAGAAACTATGGCTACACCTTC. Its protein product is CASSWIFLGRNYGYTF.

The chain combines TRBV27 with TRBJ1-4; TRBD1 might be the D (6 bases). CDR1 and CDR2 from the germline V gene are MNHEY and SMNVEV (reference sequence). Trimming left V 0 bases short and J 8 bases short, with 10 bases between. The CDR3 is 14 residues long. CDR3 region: CASSLSYRAEKLFF. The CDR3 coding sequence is TGTGCCAGCAGTTTATCATACAGGGCCGAAAAACTGTTTTTT.

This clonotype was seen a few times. CDR3 bases: TGTGCCAGCAGCCCGGTGGCTGTTACATACGAGAATGAGCAGTTCTTC. Translation: CASSPVAVTYENEQFF. The chain recombines TRBV6-2 or TRBV6-3 with TRBJ2-1, with D unresolved. The germline CDR1 and CDR2 sequences are MNHEY and SVGEGT. The V end was cut by 6 bases, the J end by 7 bases, with 22 bases between. CDR3 size: 16 residues.

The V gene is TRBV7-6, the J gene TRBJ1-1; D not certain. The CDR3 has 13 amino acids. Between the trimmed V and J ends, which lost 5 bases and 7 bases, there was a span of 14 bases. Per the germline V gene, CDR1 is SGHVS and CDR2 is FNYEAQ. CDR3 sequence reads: CASSPWTGFEAFF. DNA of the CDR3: TGTGCCAGCAGCCCCTGGACGGGATTTGAAGCTTTCTTT.

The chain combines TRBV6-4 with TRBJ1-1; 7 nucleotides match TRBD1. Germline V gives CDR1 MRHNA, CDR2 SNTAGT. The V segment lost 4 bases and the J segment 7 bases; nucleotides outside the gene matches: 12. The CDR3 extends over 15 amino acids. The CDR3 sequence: CASSVGTDLRGEAFF. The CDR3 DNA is TGTGCCAGCAGTGTCGGGACAGACCTACGAGGTGAAGCTTTCTTT.

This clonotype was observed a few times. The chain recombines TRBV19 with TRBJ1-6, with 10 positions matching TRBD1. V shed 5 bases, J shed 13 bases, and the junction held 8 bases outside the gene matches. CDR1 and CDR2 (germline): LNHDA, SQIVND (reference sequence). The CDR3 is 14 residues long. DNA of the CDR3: TGTGCCAGTAGTGTCAGGACAGGGGGGATTCCCCTCCACTTT. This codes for CASSVRTGGIPLHF.

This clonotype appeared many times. The DNA for the CDR3 is TGTGCCAGCAGCTTAGGCCTGGACACTGAAGCTTTCTTT. Protein: CASSLGLDTEAFF. The chain employs TRBV7-2 and TRBJ1-1; D is uncertain. Trimming pared 1 base from V and 3 bases from J, leaving 6 bases between. The CDR3 is 13 amino acids. Germline CDR1 is SGHTA and CDR2 is FQGNSA.

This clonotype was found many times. In DNA form, the CDR3 reads TGTGCCAGCACCCTTGGACAGATGAACACTGAAGCTTTCTTT. Translating it yields CASTLGQMNTEAFF. This chain uses TRBV6-2 or TRBV6-3 with TRBJ1-1, with D perhaps matching TRBD1 (6 bases). Trimming removed 7 bases at V and 0 bases at J, with 12 bases between. The CDR3 contains 14 residues. From germline, CDR1 is MNHEY and CDR2 SVGEGT.

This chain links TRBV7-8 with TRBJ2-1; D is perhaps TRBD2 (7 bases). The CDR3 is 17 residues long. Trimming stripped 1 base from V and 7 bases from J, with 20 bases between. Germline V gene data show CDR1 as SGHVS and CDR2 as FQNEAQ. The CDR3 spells CASSLGGGGGYLNEQFF. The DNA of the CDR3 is TGTGCCAGCAGCTTAGGGGGAGGGGGGGGGTATTTAAATGAGCAGTTCTTC. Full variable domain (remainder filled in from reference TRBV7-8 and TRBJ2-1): GAGVSQSPRYKVAKRGQDVALRCDPISGHVSLFWYQQALGQGPEFLTYFQNEAQLDKSGLPSDRFFAERPEGSVSTLKIQRTQQEDSAVYLCASSLGGGGGYLNEQFFGPGTRLTVL.

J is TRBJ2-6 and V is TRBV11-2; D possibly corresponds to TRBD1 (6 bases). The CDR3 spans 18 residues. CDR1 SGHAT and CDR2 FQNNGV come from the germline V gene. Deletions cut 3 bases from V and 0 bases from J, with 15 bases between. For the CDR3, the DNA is TGTGCCAGCAGCTTCTGGACAGCCCGATACTCTGGGGCCAACGTCCTGACTTTC. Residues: CASSFWTARYSGANVLTF. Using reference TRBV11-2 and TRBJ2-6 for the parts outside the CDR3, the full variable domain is EAGVAQSPRYKIIEKRQSVAFWCNPISGHATLYWYQQILGQGPKLLIQFQNNGVVDDSQLPKDRFSAERLKGVDSTLKIQPAKLEDSAVYLCASSFWTARYSGANVLTFGAGSRLTVL.

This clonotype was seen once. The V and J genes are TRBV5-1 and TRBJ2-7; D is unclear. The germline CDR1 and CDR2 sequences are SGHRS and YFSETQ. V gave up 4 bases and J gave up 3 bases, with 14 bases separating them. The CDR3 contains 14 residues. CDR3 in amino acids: CASSRSQIYYEQYF. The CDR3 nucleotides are TGCGCCAGCAGCCGCTCACAGATTTACTACGAGCAGTACTTC.

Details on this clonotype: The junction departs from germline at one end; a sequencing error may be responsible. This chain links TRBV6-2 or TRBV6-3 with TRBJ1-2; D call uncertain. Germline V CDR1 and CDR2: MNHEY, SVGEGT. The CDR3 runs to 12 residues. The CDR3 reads CTSSSSLYGYTF. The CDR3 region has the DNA TGTACCAGCAGTTCCAGTTTGTATGGCTACACCTTC.

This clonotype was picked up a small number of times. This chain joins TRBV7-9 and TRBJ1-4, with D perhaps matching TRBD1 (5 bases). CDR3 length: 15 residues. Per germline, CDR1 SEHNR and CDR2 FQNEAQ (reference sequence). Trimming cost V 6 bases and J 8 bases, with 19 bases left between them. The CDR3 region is CASSSVGQGVEKLFF. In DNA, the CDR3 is TGTGCCAGCAGTTCCGTCGGCCAGGGCGTAGAAAAACTGTTTTTT.

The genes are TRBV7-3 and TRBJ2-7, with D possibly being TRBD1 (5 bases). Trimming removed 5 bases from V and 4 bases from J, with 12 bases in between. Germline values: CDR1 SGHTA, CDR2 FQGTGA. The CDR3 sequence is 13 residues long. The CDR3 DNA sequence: TGTGCCAGCAGCCAAAAGGGGATTTACGAGCAGTACGTC. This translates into CASSQKGIYEQYV.

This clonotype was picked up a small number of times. The CDR3 is CASSIGPDITF. CDR3 nucleotides: TGTGCCAGTAGTATTGGACCGGATATAACCTTC. This chain links TRBV19 with TRBJ1-2; the D is unclear. Trimming shortened V by 3 bases and J by 14 bases, and 13 bases separated the two germline ends. The CDR3 length is 11 residues. In germline, CDR1 is LNHDA, CDR2 SQIVND (reference sequence). The complete variable domain, with remaining parts taken from reference TRBV19 and TRBJ1-2, reads DGGITQSPKYLFRKEGQNVTLSCEQNLNHDAMYWYRQDPGQGLRLIYYSQIVNDFQKGDIAEGYSVSREKKESFPLTVTSAQKNPTAFYLCASSIGPDITFGSGTRLTVV.

CDR3 coding DNA: TGTGCCATCAGTGAATCCGGGACAGGGGTCCGGTATGAGCAGTTCTTC. This encodes CAISESGTGVRYEQFF. The chain links TRBV10-3 to TRBJ2-1, with 10 nucleotides matching TRBD1. Per germline, CDR1 ENHRY and CDR2 SYGVKD. The CDR3 is 16 residues long. V trimming: 3 bases; J trimming: 8 bases; junction bases outside the gene matches: 10.

CDR3 coding DNA: TGTGCCAGCAGTGAAGCCTCTCTCGCGGGGGGTACAGATACGCAGTATTTT. Its protein is CASSEASLAGGTDTQYF. The chain couples TRBV2 to TRBJ2-3, with 8 bases lining up with TRBD2. Germline V gene data show CDR1 as SNHLY and CDR2 as FYNNEI. This CDR3 is built from 17 residues. With V trimmed by 0 bases and J by 3 bases, 8 bases remained unmatched.

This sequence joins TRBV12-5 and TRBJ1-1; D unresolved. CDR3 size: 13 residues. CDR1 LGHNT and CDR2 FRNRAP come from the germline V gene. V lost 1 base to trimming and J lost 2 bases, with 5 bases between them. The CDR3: CASGLAVNTEAFF. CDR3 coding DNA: TGTGCTAGTGGTTTGGCAGTAAACACTGAAGCTTTCTTT. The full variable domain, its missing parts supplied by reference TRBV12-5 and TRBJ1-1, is DARVTQTPRHKVTEMGQEVTMRCQPILGHNTVFWYRQTMMQGLELLAYFRNRAPLDDSGMPKDRFSAEMPDATLATLKIQPSEPRDSAVYFCASGLAVNTEAFFGQGTRLTVV.

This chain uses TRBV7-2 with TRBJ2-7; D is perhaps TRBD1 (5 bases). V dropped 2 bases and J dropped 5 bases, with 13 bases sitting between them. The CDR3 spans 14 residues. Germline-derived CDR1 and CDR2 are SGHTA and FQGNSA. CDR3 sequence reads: CASSLFRDGNEQYV. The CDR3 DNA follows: TGTGCCAGCAGCTTATTCAGGGATGGGAACGAGCAGTACGTC.

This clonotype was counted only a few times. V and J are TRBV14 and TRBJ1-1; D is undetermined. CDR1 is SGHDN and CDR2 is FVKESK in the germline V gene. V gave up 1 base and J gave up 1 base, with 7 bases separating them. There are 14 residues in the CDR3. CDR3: CASSQGLTNTEAFF. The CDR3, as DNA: TGTGCCAGCAGCCAAGGGTTAACGAACACTGAAGCTTTCTTT.

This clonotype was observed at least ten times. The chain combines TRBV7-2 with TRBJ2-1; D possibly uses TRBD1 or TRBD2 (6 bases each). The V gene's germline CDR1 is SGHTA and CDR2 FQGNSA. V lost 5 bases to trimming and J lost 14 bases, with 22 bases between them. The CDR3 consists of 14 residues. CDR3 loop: CASSPSGDGGWKFF. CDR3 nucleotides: TGTGCCAGCAGCCCTTCGGGGGACGGGGGCTGGAAGTTCTTC.

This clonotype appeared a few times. CDR3 in amino acids: CASLRGREGNQPQHF. The CDR3 nucleotides are TGTGCCAGCCTCAGGGGAAGGGAAGGCAATCAGCCCCAGCATTTT. This chain joins TRBV2 and TRBJ1-5; TRBD1 is a possible D gene (6 bases). Germline loops: CDR1 SNHLY, CDR2 FYNNEI. This CDR3 has 15 residues. Trimming cost V 8 bases and J 2 bases, with 16 bases left between them.

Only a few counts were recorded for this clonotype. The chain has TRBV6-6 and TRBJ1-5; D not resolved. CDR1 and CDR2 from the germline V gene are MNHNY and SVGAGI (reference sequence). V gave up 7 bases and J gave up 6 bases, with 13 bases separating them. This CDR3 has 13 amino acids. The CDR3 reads CASTLNGGQPQHF. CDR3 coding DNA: TGTGCCAGCACCCTAAACGGAGGTCAGCCCCAGCATTTT.

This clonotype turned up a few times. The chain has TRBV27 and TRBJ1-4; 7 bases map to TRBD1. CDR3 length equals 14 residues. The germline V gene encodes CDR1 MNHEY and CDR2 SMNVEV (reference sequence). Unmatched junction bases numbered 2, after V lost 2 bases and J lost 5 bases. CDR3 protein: CASSLIRGNEKLFF. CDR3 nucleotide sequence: TGTGCCAGCAGTTTAATCAGGGGGAATGAAAAACTGTTTTTT.